The 7 T cell receptor beta chains below come from one sample, sequenced in a study of blood T cell repertoires in COVID-19. Some clones are missing from TCRdb's copy, which holds only in-frame ones; the method was immunoSEQ multiplex PCR. This table has 230,000 or so clones, 90% appearing once. The source material was peripheral blood. These receptors originate from a woman aged 55-70 years with COVID-19, enrolled during active disease.

The table lists this clone with a few counts. CDR3 protein: CAWGEGYGYTF. The CDR3 region has the DNA TGTGCCTGGGGGGAGGGCTATGGCTACACCTTC. This chain joins TRBV30 and TRBJ1-2; D ambiguous. Between the trimmed V and J ends, which lost 5 bases and 4 bases, there was a span of 8 bases. Germline assignment: CDR1 GTSNPN and CDR2 SVGIG (reference sequence). The CDR3 has 11 amino acids.

This chain's CDR3 is CASSITGVGTEAFF. The CDR3 DNA sequence: TGTGCCAGCAGTATAACAGGGGTTGGCACTGAAGCTTTCTTT. The chain joins TRBV27 to TRBJ1-1, with 7 bases that match TRBD1. CDR3 length: 14 amino acids. The germline gives CDR1 MNHEY, CDR2 SMNVEV (reference sequence). Trimming cost V 5 bases and J 4 bases; bases outside gene matches: 7.

The chain combines TRBV29-1 with TRBJ1-3, with D possibly matching TRBD1 (6 bases). From germline, CDR1 is SQVTM and CDR2 ANQGSEA. The CDR3 loop spans 13 amino acids. The V end lost 3 bases, the J end lost 2 bases, and 8 bases lay between the germline ends. CDR3 protein: CSVDGQTGNTIYF. CDR3 coding DNA: TGCAGCGTTGATGGACAGACTGGAAACACCATATATTTT.

The chain joins TRBV3-1 (or the pseudogene TRBV3-2) to TRBJ2-7; 8 nucleotides agree with TRBD1. Per the germline V gene, CDR1 is LGHDT and CDR2 is YNNKEL (reference sequence). The V segment lost 4 bases and the J segment 2 bases; nucleotides outside the gene matches: 4. CDR3 size: 14 residues. The CDR3 DNA sequence: TGTGCCAGCAGCCGGGACAGGACCGCCTACGAGCAGTACTTC. Encoded protein: CASSRDRTAYEQYF.

The CDR3, as DNA: TGTGCCAGCAGCAAACCCCGCGGGGGGCACACTGAAGCTTTCTTT. Amino acids: CASSKPRGGHTEAFF. J is TRBJ1-1 and V is TRBV9; D may be TRBD1 (6 bases). The V end lost 4 bases, the J end lost 3 bases, and 16 bases lay between the germline ends. The CDR3 totals 15 residues. From germline, CDR1 is SGDLS and CDR2 YYNGEE.

The chain couples TRBV4-3 to TRBJ1-6; TRBD1 might be the D (6 bases). Trimming took off 5 bases at V and 7 bases at J, with 9 bases between the two ends. The CDR3 covers 13 residues. Germline assignment: CDR1 LGHNA and CDR2 YSLEER. As DNA, the CDR3 is TGCGCCAGCAGCAGGGACACCAATTCACCCCTCCACTTT. This encodes CASSRDTNSPLHF.

This clone has a handful of counts. The chain employs TRBV12-1 and TRBJ1-2; no DNA check was done on the table's D call, TRBD1. TRBV12-1 corresponds to a pseudogene. The CDR3 runs to 16 residues. CDR3 bases: TGTGCCAGCAGTTGGGACAGCCCGACTCCTAACTATGGCTACACCTTC. This translates into CASSWDSPTPNYGYTF.